What follows is one TCR beta chain and its context. Its antigen remains unidentified. These data are taken from a study of shared clonotypes between healthy human individuals. Study details: The composition of the donors was a couple of women and a few men aged 18 to 49.

Adult Caucasians living in Nashville, Tennessee made up all of the donors. Naive CD45RA+ and memory CD45RA-negative subsets were split from CD4+ cells. Study-wide results and limits: Some naive CD4 clonotypes, 5% to 5.5%, turned up in common across four donors.

Sequenced by immunoSEQ multiplex PCR; TCRdb stores in-frame clones only, minus some. The sample consists of over a million clones, roughly 96% of them appearing once. The V gene's germline CDR1 is MNHEY and CDR2 SMNVEV (reference sequence). V lost 1 base to trimming and J lost 2 bases, with 18 bases between them. The CDR3 is made up of 18 amino acids. Source material: naive CD4+ T cells sorted from blood. The subset is: CD45RA+ positively selected. The TCR originated in a man aged 25-40 years in good health. The genes are TRBV27 and TRBJ1-5; D not certain. CDR3 bases: TGTGCCAGCAGTTTATGGCCCCTTATTGCTCAGGGCAATCAGCCCCAGCATTTT. This sequence encodes CASSLWPLIAQGNQPQHF.